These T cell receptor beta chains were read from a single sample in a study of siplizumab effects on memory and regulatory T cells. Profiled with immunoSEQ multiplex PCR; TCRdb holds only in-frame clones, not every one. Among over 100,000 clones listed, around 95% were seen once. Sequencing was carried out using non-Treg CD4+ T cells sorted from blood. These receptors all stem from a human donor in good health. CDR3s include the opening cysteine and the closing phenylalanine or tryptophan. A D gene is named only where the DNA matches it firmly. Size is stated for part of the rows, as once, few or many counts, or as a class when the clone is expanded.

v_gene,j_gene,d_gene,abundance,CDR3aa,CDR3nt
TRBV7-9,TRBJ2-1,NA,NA,CASSLEAEYNEQFF,TGTGCCAGCAGCTTAGAAGCAGAGTACAATGAGCAGTTCTTC
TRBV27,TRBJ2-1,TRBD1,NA,CASSLYGTGGNEQFF,TGTGCCAGCAGTTTATACGGGACAGGGGGCAATGAGCAGTTCTTC
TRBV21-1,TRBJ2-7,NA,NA,CASSKEGGGQPIDPYEQYF,TGTGCCAGCAGCAAAGAAGGCGGGGGCCAACCAATCGACCCCTACGAGCAGTACTTC
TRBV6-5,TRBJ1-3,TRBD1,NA,CAAQGIGNTIYF,TGTGCCGCACAGGGGATTGGAAACACCATATATTTT
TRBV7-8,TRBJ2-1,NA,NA,CASSLVKRSEQFF,TGTGCCAGCAGCTTAGTTAAGCGATCTGAGCAGTTCTTC
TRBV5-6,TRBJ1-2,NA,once,CASFGRGPPNYGYTF,TGTGCCAGCTTCGGCAGAGGGCCCCCTAACTATGGCTACACCTTC
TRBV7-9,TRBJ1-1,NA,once,CASSERGHGNTEAFF,TGTGCCAGCAGCGAACGGGGACACGGGAACACTGAAGCTTTCTTT
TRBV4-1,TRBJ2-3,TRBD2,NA,CASERSGGGFGTQYF,TGCGCCAGCGAGCGCAGCGGGGGGGGCTTTGGTACGCAGTATTTT
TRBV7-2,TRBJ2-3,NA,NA,CASSLDSTDTQYF,TGTGCCAGCAGCTTAGACAGCACAGATACGCAGTATTTT
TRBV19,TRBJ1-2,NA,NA,CASSIKAGENYGYTF,TGTGCCAGTAGTATAAAGGCAGGGGAAAACTATGGCTACACCTTC
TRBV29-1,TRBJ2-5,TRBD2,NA,CSVQTSLVETQYF,TGCAGCGTCCAGACTAGCCTTGTCGAGACCCAGTACTTC
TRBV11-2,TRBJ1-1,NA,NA,CASTKKSGATEAFF,TGTGCCAGCACCAAAAAATCAGGGGCCACTGAAGCTTTCTTT
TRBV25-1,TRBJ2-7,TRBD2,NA,CASSDWASGAYEQYF,TGTGCCAGCAGTGACTGGGCTAGCGGGGCCTACGAGCAGTACTTC
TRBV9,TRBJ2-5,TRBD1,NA,CASSVAGTEGETQYF,TGTGCCAGCAGCGTAGCCGGGACAGAGGGAGAGACCCAGTACTTC
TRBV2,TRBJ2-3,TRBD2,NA,CASSWTSGADTQYF,TGTGCCAGCAGTTGGACTAGCGGAGCAGATACGCAGTATTTT
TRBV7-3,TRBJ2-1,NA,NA,CASSLSGPGPYNEQFF,TGTGCCAGCAGCTTAAGCGGCCCAGGACCCTACAATGAGCAGTTCTTC
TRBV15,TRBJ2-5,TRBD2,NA,CATSRAGGGGVETQYF,TGTGCCACCAGCAGAGCCGGCGGGGGGGGAGTAGAGACCCAGTACTTC
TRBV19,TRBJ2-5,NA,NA,CASSKGDKQETQYF,TGTGCCAGTAGTAAGGGGGACAAACAAGAGACCCAGTACTTC
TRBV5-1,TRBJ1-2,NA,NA,CASSLGFLGGTDYGYTF,TGCGCCAGCAGCTTGGGATTCTTGGGGGGTACTGACTATGGCTACACCTTC
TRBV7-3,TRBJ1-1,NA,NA,CASSPFDSAEAFF,TGTGCCAGCAGCCCGTTCGATTCCGCTGAAGCTTTCTTT
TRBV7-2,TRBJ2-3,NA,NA,CASSLDRGSTDTQYF,TGTGCCAGCAGCTTAGATCGGGGGAGCACAGATACGCAGTATTTT
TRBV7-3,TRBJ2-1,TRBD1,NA,CASSLKGASINEQFF,TGTGCCAGCAGCTTAAAGGGGGCGTCCATCAATGAGCAGTTCTTC
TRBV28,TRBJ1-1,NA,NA,CATLLRNSGAFF,TGTGCCACCCTTTTACGGAACAGCGGGGCTTTCTTT
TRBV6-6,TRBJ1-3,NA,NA,CASSPEGPGNTIYF,TGTGCCAGCAGTCCGGAGGGCCCTGGAAACACCATATATTTT
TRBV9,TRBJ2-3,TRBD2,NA,CASSPRGGNTADTQYF,TGTGCCAGCAGCCCGCGGGGGGGGAACACTGCAGATACGCAGTATTTT
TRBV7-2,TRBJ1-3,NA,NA,CASSPGLVGNTIYF,TGTGCCAGCAGCCCCGGGTTGGTTGGAAACACCATATATTTT
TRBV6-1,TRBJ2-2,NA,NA,CASIVWSNTGELFF,TGTGCCAGCATTGTTTGGTCGAACACCGGGGAGCTGTTTTTT
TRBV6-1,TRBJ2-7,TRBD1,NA,CASSDRGQGEQYF,TGTGCCAGCAGTGATAGGGGGCAAGGCGAGCAGTACTTC
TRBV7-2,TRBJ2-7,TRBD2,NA,CASSLGGGPRYEQYF,TGTGCCAGCAGCTTAGGCGGGGGGCCTCGGTACGAGCAGTACTTC